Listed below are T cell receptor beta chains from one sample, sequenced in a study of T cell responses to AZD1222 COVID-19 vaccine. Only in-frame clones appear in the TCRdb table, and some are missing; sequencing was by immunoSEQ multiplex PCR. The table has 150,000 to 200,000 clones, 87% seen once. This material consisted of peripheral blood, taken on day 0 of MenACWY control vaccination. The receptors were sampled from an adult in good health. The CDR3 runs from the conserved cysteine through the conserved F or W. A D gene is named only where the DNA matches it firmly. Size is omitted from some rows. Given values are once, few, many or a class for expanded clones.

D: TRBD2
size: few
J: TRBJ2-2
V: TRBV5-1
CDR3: CASSLALAGGTGELFF
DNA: TGCGCCAGCAGCTTGGCCTTAGCGGGCGGCACCGGGGAGCTGTTTTTT

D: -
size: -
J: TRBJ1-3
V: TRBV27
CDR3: CASGPRGGSGNTIYF
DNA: TGTGCCAGCGGGCCGAGGGGGGGATCTGGAAACACCATATATTTT

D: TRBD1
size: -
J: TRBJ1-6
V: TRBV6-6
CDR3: CASSRALRDSDNSPLHF
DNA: TGTGCCAGCAGTCGAGCGCTCCGGGACAGCGATAATTCACCCCTCCACTTT

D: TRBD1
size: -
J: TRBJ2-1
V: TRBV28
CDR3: CASSRGQGKRNEQFF
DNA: TGTGCCAGCAGCCGGGGACAGGGGAAACGGAATGAGCAGTTCTTC

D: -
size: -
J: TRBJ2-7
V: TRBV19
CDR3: CASSIGAAYEQYF
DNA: TGTGCCAGTAGTATAGGGGCGGCCTACGAGCAGTACTTC

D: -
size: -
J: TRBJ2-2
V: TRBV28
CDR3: CASSFIRTTGELFF
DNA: TGTGCCAGCAGTTTTATCCGGACCACCGGGGAGCTGTTTTTT

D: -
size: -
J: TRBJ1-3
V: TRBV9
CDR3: CASSVATVGQGRGNTIYF
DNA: TGTGCCAGCAGCGTAGCTACCGTCGGGCAGGGAAGGGGAAACACCATATATTTT

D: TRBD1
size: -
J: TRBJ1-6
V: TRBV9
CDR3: CASSVGQENSPLHF
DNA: TGTGCCAGCAGCGTGGGACAGGAGAATTCACCCCTCCACTTT

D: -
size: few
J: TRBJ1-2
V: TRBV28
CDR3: CASTPSGFRYGYTF
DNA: TGTGCCAGCACCCCTTCAGGGTTTCGCTATGGCTACACCTTC

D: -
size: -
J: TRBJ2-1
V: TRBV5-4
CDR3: CASSPDKYNEQFF
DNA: TGTGCCAGCAGCCCGGACAAGTACAATGAGCAGTTCTTC

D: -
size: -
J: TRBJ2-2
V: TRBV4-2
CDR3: CASSPQPGKNTGELFF
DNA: TGTGCCAGCAGCCCCCAGCCAGGCAAGAACACCGGGGAGCTGTTTTTT

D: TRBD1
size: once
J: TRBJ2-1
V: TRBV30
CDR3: CAIQGPYNEQFF
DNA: TGTGCCATACAGGGGCCCTACAATGAGCAGTTCTTC

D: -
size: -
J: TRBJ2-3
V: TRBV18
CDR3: CASSPLGAGFTDTQYF
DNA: TGTGCCAGCTCACCATTGGGAGCGGGTTTCACAGATACGCAGTATTTT

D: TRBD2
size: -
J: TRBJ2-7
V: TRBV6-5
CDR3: CASSYFGLDF
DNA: TGTGCCAGCAGTTACTTCGGACTAGACTTC

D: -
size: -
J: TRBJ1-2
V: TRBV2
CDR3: CDSSVLALYGYTF
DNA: TGTGACAGCAGTGTATTGGCGCTCTATGGCTACACCTTC

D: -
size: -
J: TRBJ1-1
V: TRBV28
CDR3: CASSFRDTEAFF
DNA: TGTGCCAGCAGTTTTCGGGACACTGAAGCTTTCTTT

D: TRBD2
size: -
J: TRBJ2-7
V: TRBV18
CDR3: CASSPGLAGVEQYF
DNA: TGTGCCAGCTCACCAGGCCTAGCGGGGGTCGAGCAGTACTTC

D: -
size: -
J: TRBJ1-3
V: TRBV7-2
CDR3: CASSLVGLGGNTIYF
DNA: TGTGCCAGCAGCTTAGTGGGACTTGGAGGAAACACCATATATTTT

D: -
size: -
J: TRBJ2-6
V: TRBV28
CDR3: CASMEISGANVLTF
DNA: TGTGCCAGCATGGAGATCTCTGGGGCCAACGTCCTGACTTTC

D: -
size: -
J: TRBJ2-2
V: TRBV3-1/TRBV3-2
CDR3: CASSQGGGTGELFF
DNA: TGTGCCAGCAGCCAAGGCGGTGGCACCGGGGAGCTGTTTTTT

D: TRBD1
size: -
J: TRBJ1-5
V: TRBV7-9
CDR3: CASSLGQGQGRNQPQHF
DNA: TGTGCCAGCAGCTTAGGGCAGGGACAGGGAAGGAATCAGCCCCAGCATTTT

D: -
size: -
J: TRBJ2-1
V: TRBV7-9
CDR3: CASSWTTGNNEQFF
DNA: TGTGCCAGCAGCTGGACTACCGGCAACAATGAGCAGTTCTTC

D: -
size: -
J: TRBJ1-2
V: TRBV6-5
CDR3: CATYQGSYGYTF
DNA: TGTGCCACCTATCAGGGATCCTATGGCTACACCTTC

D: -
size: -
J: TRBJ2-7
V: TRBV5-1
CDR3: CASSLAGLYEQYF
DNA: TGCGCCAGCAGCTTGGCTGGGCTCTACGAGCAGTACTTC

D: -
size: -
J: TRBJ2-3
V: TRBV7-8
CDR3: CASSDRDSRDTQYF
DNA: TGTGCCAGCAGCGACCGGGACTCCCGAGATACGCAGTATTTT

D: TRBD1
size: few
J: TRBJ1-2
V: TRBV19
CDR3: CASSPRTGPHPYTF
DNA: TGTGCCAGTAGTCCTCGGACAGGGCCCCATCCCTACACCTTC

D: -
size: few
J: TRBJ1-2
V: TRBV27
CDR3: CASSLSGLGGYTF
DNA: TGTGCCAGCAGTTTATCAGGGCTAGGGGGCTACACCTTC

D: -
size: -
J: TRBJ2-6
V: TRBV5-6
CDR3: CASSLGTGANVLTF
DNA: TGTGCCAGCAGCTTGGGGACTGGGGCCAACGTCCTGACTTTC

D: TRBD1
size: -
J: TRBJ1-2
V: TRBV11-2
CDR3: CASSLGRDRGRDGYTF
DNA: TGTGCCAGCAGCTTAGGGAGAGACAGGGGGCGCGATGGCTACACCTTC

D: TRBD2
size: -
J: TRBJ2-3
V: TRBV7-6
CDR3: CASSSRLASGTDTQYF
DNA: TGTGCCAGCAGCTCGCGACTAGCGAGCGGCACAGATACGCAGTATTTT

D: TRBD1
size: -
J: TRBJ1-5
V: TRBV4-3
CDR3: CASSQDGTGAHQPQHF
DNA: TGCGCCAGCAGCCAAGATGGAACAGGGGCCCATCAGCCCCAGCATTTT

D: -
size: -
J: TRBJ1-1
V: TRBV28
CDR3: CASITETEAFF
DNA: TGTGCCAGTATTACTGAGACAGAAGCTTTCTTT

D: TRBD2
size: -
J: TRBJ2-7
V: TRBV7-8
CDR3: CASSSIGTSGFRSYEQYF
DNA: TGTGCCAGCAGCTCAATTGGGACTAGCGGGTTTCGCTCCTACGAGCAGTACTTC

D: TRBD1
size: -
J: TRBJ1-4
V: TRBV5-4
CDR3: CASSPGQQGEKLFF
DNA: TGTGCCAGCAGCCCCGGCCAACAGGGGGAAAAACTGTTTTTT

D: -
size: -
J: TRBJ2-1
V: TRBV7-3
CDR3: CASSLSGRHNEQFF
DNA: TGTGCCAGCAGCCTCTCGGGCCGGCACAATGAGCAGTTCTTC

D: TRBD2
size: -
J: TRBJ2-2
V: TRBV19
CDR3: CASSMPGLAGTGELFF
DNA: TGTGCCAGTAGTATGCCGGGACTAGCGGGCACCGGGGAGCTGTTTTTT

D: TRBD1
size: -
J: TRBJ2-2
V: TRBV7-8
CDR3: CASSLMGQGYTGELFF
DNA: TGTGCCAGCAGCTTAATGGGACAGGGATACACCGGGGAGCTGTTTTTT

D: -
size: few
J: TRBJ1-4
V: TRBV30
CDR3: CAWSDGGIREKLFF
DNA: TGTGCCTGGAGTGACGGGGGGATTCGGGAAAAACTGTTTTTT

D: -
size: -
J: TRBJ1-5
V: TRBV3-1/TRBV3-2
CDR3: CASSLGGGSQPQHF
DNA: TGTGCCAGCAGCCTTGGCGGGGGAAGTCAGCCCCAGCATTTT

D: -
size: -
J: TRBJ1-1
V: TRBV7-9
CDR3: CASSPTVRGLTEAFF
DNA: TGTGCCAGCAGCCCGACCGTCAGAGGGCTGACTGAAGCTTTCTTT

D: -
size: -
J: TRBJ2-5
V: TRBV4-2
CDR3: CASSQEGGIQETQYF
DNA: TGTGCCAGCAGCCAGGAGGGAGGTATCCAAGAGACCCAGTACTTC

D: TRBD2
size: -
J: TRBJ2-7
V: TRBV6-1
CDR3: CASSVLPSGIVYEQYF
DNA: TGTGCCAGCAGTGTTCTGCCTAGCGGGATAGTCTACGAGCAGTACTTC

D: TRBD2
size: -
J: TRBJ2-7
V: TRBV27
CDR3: CASSLRGGASYEQYF
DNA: TGTGCCAGCAGTCTCCGGGGGGGAGCCTCCTACGAGCAGTACTTC

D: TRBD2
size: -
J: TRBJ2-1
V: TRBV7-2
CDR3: CASSFVAGGHNEQFF
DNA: TGTGCCAGCAGCTTCGTAGCGGGAGGCCACAATGAGCAGTTCTTC

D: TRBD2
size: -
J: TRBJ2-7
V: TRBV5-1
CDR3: CASSLELAGGSPYEQYF
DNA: TGCGCCAGCAGCTTGGAGCTAGCGGGAGGGTCCCCCTACGAGCAGTACTTC

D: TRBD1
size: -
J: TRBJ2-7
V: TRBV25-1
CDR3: CASSECTETGPTYEQYF
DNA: TGTGCCAGCAGTGAATGCACTGAGACAGGGCCTACCTACGAGCAGTACTTC

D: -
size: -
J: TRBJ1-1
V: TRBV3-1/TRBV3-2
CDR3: CASSQADLGAFF
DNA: TGTGCCAGCAGCCAGGCAGATCTGGGAGCTTTCTTT

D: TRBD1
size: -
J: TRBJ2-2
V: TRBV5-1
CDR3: CASSSSTGTTGELFF
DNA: TGCGCCAGCAGCTCGTCGACAGGGACCACCGGGGAGCTGTTTTTT

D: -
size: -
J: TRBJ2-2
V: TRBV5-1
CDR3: CASSLAERNTGELFF
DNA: TGCGCCAGCAGCTTGGCTGAGCGGAACACCGGGGAGCTGTTTTTT

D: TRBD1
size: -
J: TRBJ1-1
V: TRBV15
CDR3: CATSRDRTGVLAFF
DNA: TGTGCCACCAGCAGAGATCGTACAGGGGTTTTGGCTTTCTTT

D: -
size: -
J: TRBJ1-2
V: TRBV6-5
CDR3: CASSSSTGLGFGGYTF
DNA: TGTGCCAGCAGTTCCTCTACGGGACTCGGGTTTGGGGGCTACACCTTC

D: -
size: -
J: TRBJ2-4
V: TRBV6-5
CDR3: CASSPSIQAKNIQYF
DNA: TGTGCCAGCAGCCCAAGCATTCAAGCCAAAAACATTCAGTACTTC

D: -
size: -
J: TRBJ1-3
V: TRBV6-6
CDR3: CASSQNPLVGSGNTIYF
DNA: TGTGCCAGCAGTCAGAACCCATTAGTGGGCTCTGGAAACACCATATATTTT

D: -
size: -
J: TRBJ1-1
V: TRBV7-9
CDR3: CASSSTGKMNTEAFF
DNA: TGTGCCAGCAGCTCAACAGGGAAAATGAACACTGAAGCTTTCTTT

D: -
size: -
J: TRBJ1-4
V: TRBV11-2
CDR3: CASSSPRGSTNEKLFF
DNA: TGTGCCAGCAGCTCCCCCCGAGGGTCTACTAATGAAAAACTGTTTTTT

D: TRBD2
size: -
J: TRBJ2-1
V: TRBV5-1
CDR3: CASSREGLAGVNEQFF
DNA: TGCGCCAGCAGCCGCGAGGGACTAGCGGGAGTGAATGAGCAGTTCTTC

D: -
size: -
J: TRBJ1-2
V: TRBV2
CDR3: CASSDPDEDYGYTF
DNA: TGTGCCAGCAGTGATCCGGACGAGGACTATGGCTACACCTTC

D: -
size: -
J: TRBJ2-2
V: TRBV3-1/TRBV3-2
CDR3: CASSLRGTSWELFF
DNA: TGTGCCAGCAGCTTACGTGGGACTTCCTGGGAGCTGTTTTTT

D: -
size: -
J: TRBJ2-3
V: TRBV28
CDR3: CASSAQRGTQYF
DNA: TGTGCCAGCAGTGCTCAAAGAGGTACGCAGTATTTT

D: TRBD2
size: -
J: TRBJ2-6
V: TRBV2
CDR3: CASSEDGGYGANVLTF
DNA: TGTGCCAGCAGTGAAGACGGGGGGTACGGGGCCAACGTCCTGACTTTC